The 15 T cell receptor beta chains below come from one sample, sequenced in a study of Graves' ophthalmopathy and Graves' hyperthyroidism. CDR3 regions of TCR beta were amplified from RNA transcripts. The first-round RT-PCR employed HTBI primers together with the Qiagen OneStep RT-PCR kit. A multiplex PCR was then performed as the second round. TCRdb redid the calling of the multiplex PCR reads with MiXCR, one entry per CDR3 protein. The table shows hundreds of thousands of distinct CDR3 sequences, with 22% occurring only once. Sequencing input: peripheral blood. Receptors originate from a young woman with stable Graves' hyperthyroidism. Some clones in this sample may be carry-over from other donors' samples.

V is TRBV5-1 and J is TRBJ1-1, with D tentatively TRBD1 (6 bases). The CDR3 spans 16 residues. Trimming took off 3 bases at V and 2 bases at J, with 17 bases between the two ends. CDR1 and CDR2 (germline): SGHRS, YFSETQ. This chain's CDR3 is CASSSFGGASNTEAFF. CDR3 nucleotides: TGCGCCAGCAGCTCCTTTGGGGGGGCTTCCAACACTGAAGCTTTCTTT. Full variable domain (outside the CDR3, taken from reference TRBV5-1 and TRBJ1-1): KAGVTQTPRYLIKTRGQQVTLSCSPISGHRSVSWYQQTPGQGLQFLFEYFSETQRNKGNFPGRFSGRQFSNSRSEMNVSTLELGDSALYLCASSSFGGASNTEAFFGQGTRLTVV.

Of note for this clonotype: This may arise from a read error, as a much more abundant clone is one base away. The chain recombines TRBV4-3 with TRBJ1-3; no reliable D call. The CDR3 runs 16 residues. Germline-derived CDR1 and CDR2 are LGHNA and YSLEER. CDR3 nucleotide sequence: TGCGCCAGCAGCTCTGGCATGACGAGATCTGGAAACACCATATGTTTT. Its translation is CASSSGMTRSGNTICF.

This clonotype occurred many times. The gene calls are TRBV12-3 or TRBV12-4 and TRBJ2-2; D may be TRBD2 (5 bases). V lost 1 base and J lost 3, with 6 bases in between. CDR3 size: 14 residues. CDR3 loop: CASSLVRDTGELFF. In nucleotides, the CDR3 is TGTGCCAGCAGTTTAGTGAGGGACACCGGGGAGCTGTTTTTT.

Many counts were recorded for this clonotype. This chain uses TRBV29-1 with TRBJ2-7; 9 positions agree with TRBD2. J lost 3 bases, V lost 6 bases, and 9 bases had no gene match. The CDR3 contains 14 residues. From germline, CDR1 is SQVTM and CDR2 ANQGSEA. CDR3 bases: TGCAGCGTCGCTCCACTAGCGGGCCACTACGAGCAGTACTTC. Amino acid sequence: CSVAPLAGHYEQYF.

The CDR3 loop is CSAIPYEQYF. The CDR3 DNA is TGCAGTGCTATTCCCTACGAGCAGTACTTC. This chain connects TRBV20-1 to TRBJ2-7; no firm D call. In germline, CDR1 is DFQATT, CDR2 SNEGSKA (reference sequence). The V end lost 4 bases, the J end lost 2 bases, and 3 bases lay between the germline ends. The CDR3 has 10 amino acids.

This clonotype was counted many times. The gene calls are TRBV6-1 and TRBJ1-1, with no clear D. V gave up 2 bases and J gave up 1 base, with 11 bases separating them. Germline-derived CDR1 and CDR2 are MNHNS and SASEGT. The CDR3 has 15 amino acids. CDR3 coding DNA: TGTGCCAGCAGTGAATCTAATTGGGGGAACACTGAAGCTTTCTTT. Translation gives CASSESNWGNTEAFF.

This clonotype was seen at least ten times. The V call is TRBV5-1, the J call TRBJ1-1; maybe TRBD1 (5 bases). The CDR3 extends over 18 amino acids. Per germline, CDR1 SGHRS and CDR2 YFSETQ. V lost 4 bases, J lost 1 base, and 23 bases lay in between. CDR3 region: CASSRQGFDSVSNTEAFF. The DNA for the CDR3 is TGCGCCAGCAGCAGGCAGGGTTTTGACTCCGTTTCGAACACTGAAGCTTTCTTT.

Worth noting for this clonotype: A junction boundary mismatches the germline segment, possibly from a read error. J is TRBJ2-3 and V is TRBV10-3; 9 bases match TRBD2. The CDR3 runs to 16 residues. The germline CDR1 and CDR2 sequences are ENHRY and SYGVKD. The CDR3 region is CAISELAGEGTATQYF. The CDR3, as DNA: TGTGCCATCAGTGAACTAGCGGGCGAGGGGACAGCTACGCAGTATTTT.

CDR3 sequence (DNA): TGTGCCACCAGTGATTTGGGCCAAGGGACCGGGGAGCTGTTTTTT. The encoded protein is CATSDLGQGTGELFF. The chain combines TRBV24-1 with TRBJ2-2, with unresolved D. Germline assignment: CDR1 KGHDR and CDR2 SFDVKD. The CDR3 has 15 residues. V lost 0 bases and J 5 bases, leaving 9 bases between the germline ends.

This clonotype was found many times. The chain links TRBV28 to TRBJ1-1, with D possibly matching TRBD1 (6 bases). This CDR3 contains 13 residues. Per germline, CDR1 MDHEN and CDR2 SYDVKM. Trimming shortened V by 5 bases and J by 10 bases, and 17 bases separated the two germline ends. The CDR3 nucleotides read TGTGCCAGCAGTCCGGGACATCTGGTTGCAGCTTTCTTT. This encodes CASSPGHLVAAFF.

This clonotype was recorded at least ten times. CDR3 region: CASQNRGTRGGYTF. DNA of the CDR3: TGTGCCAGCCAAAACAGGGGAACGCGGGGTGGCTACACCTTC. The chain is built from TRBV15 and TRBJ1-2; TRBD1 agrees at 7 bases. CDR1 is LNHNV and CDR2 is YYDKDF in the germline V gene (reference sequence). The CDR3 is 14 amino acids. With 10 bases clipped from V and 7 bases from J, the junction kept 15 bases outside the gene matches.

This clonotype was observed a handful of times. This sequence joins TRBV3-1 and TRBJ1-5; 7 bases align to TRBD1. CDR1 is LGHDT, CDR2 YNNKEL, per germline (reference sequence). V dropped 1 base and J dropped 7; count of bases not matched to a gene: 4. The CDR3 spans 14 residues. DNA for the CDR3: TGTGCCAGCAGCCAAGGACAGGGATTACAGCCCCAGCATTTT. This encodes CASSQGQGLQPQHF.

The chain links TRBV4-3 to TRBJ1-2, with 7 positions matching TRBD1. V dropped 4 bases and J dropped 4; count of bases not matched to a gene: 9. This CDR3 region has 15 residues. Germline V CDR1 and CDR2: LGHNA, YSLEER. The CDR3 here is CASSPSGGAVYGYTF. CDR3 nucleotides: TGCGCCAGCAGCCCGTCAGGGGGGGCGGTCTATGGCTACACCTTC.

This chain connects TRBV4-1 to TRBJ1-1; D may be TRBD1 (5 bases). Per the germline V gene, CDR1 is MGHRA and CDR2 is YSYEKL. The CDR3 is made up of 16 amino acids. Trimming took off 0 bases at V and 0 bases at J, with 11 bases between the two ends. CDR3 amino acids: CASSQELGRMNTEAFF. The CDR3 DNA is TGCGCCAGCAGCCAAGAGCTGGGACGGATGAACACTGAAGCTTTCTTT.

This clonotype was counted between two and nine times. At one end, the junction sequence differs from germline, possibly due to a read error. This chain uses TRBV6-1 with TRBJ1-1; D is possibly TRBD1 (5 bases). The CDR3 is made up of 14 amino acids. In germline, CDR1 is MNHNS, CDR2 SASEGT. The CDR3 DNA follows: TGTTCCAGCGCCAAGGGGCAGCTCCATTCTGAAGCTTTCTTT. As protein: CSSAKGQLHSEAFF.